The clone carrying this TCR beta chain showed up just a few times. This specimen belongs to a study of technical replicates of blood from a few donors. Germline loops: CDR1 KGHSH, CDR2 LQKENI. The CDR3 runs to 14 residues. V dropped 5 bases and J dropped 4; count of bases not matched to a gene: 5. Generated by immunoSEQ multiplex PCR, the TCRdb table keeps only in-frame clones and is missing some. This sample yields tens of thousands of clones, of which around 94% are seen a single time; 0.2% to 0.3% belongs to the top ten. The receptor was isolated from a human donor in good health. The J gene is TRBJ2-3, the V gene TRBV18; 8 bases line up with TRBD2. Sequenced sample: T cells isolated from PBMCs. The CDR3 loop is CASSGSGGPDTQYF. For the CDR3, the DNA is TGTGCCAGCTCAGGGTCGGGAGGGCCAGATACGCAGTATTTT.